Reported below is one TCR beta chain. The antigen is undetermined. One base away lies a much larger clone, so this may be a sequencing read error. The source of the sample is a study of tumor and adjacent non-tumor tissue in lung cancer. A modified ARM-PCR protocol with three rounds of nested PCR amplified TCRbeta. MiXCR, applied by TCRdb to the multiplex PCR reads, yields one record per CDR3 protein. The sample consists of some 93,000 distinct CDR3 sequences, 67% of them appearing once. Overall study results and limits: In normal lung, the top 100 clones were significantly more dominant than in tumor. Compared with tumor, normal lung showed significantly lower TCR diversity.

The germline V gene encodes CDR1 LGHNT and CDR2 FRNRAP. The CDR3 length is 15 residues. J lost 0 bases, V lost 5 bases, and 6 bases had no gene match. RNA was extracted from bulk tissue without any cell sorting. Donors were chemotherapy-naive, newly diagnosed lung cancer surgical patients in China, August–late 2014. The rearrangement links TRBV12-5 to TRBJ1-1, with 7 positions matching TRBD1. The clonotype was recovered from a man aged 60 to 75 with non-small cell lung cancer. The sequencing sample was made of lung tumor tissue. CDR3 sequence reads: CASGLRGQMNTEAFF. The CDR3 DNA reads as TGTGCTAGTGGTCTGAGGGGACAGATGAACACTGAAGCTTTCTTT.